The 30 T cell receptor beta chains given below trace back to one sample, sequenced in a study of graft-versus-host responses after intestinal transplantation. No cognate antigen is known for these TCRs. The data were produced by immunoSEQ multiplex PCR, yet TCRdb's version contains in-frame clones alone and is incomplete. Of about 150,000 clones in the sample, 92% are singletons; the top ten hold about 0.2%. Sequencing used unstimulated CD4+ T cells sorted from spleen or lymph node cells, obtained before intestinal transplant. All receptors derive from a human donor who received an intestinal transplant.

The chain employs TRBV7-2 and TRBJ2-7, with D possibly called TRBD1 or TRBD2 (5 bases each). Per germline, CDR1 SGHTA and CDR2 FQGNSA. V lost 5 bases, J lost 4 bases, and 21 bases lay in between. The CDR3 has 16 amino acids. Here the CDR3 reads CASSPRSGTYDYEQYF. The CDR3 DNA is TGTGCCAGCAGCCCGCGATCCGGGACCTATGATTACGAGCAGTACTTC.

This chain uses TRBV6-5 with TRBJ2-3, with TRBD1 matching over 7 bases. Trimming cost V 6 bases and J 1 base; bases outside gene matches: 4. The CDR3 extends over 14 amino acids. Per the germline V gene, CDR1 is MNHEY and CDR2 is SVGAGI. The CDR3 protein is CASSDRVGTDTQYF. The CDR3 bases are TGTGCCAGCAGCGACAGGGTCGGCACAGATACGCAGTATTTT.

CDR3 amino acids: CASKGQGAWEKLFF. The CDR3 nucleotides read TGTGCCAGCAAGGGACAGGGGGCCTGGGAAAAACTGTTTTTT. The rearrangement links TRBV27 to TRBJ1-4, with 12 positions matching TRBD1. The CDR3 has 14 amino acids. The junction had 5 bases not matched to a gene; V was cut back by 7 bases and J by 8 bases. Germline V gene lookup returns CDR1 MNHEY and CDR2 SMNVEV (reference sequence).

The chain uses TRBV7-2 and TRBJ2-7, with D possibly being TRBD1 (5 bases). This CDR3 region has 14 residues. V lost 6 bases and J lost 3, with 15 bases in between. Germline V CDR1 and CDR2: SGHTA, FQGNSA. DNA for the CDR3: TGTGCCAGCAGTGCGGCAGGACACGGCTACGAGCAGTACTTC. Protein: CASSAAGHGYEQYF.

The genes are TRBV2 and TRBJ2-7, with D possibly TRBD1 on 6 matching bases. The V end was cut by 0 bases, the J end by 0 bases, with 21 bases between. The CDR3 is 19 residues long. The germline V gene encodes CDR1 SNHLY and CDR2 FYNNEI. The CDR3 DNA reads TGTGCCAGCAGTGAAGCGCAGCTGGGCGGCCAGGGGAGCTCCTACGAGCAGTACTTC. This translates into CASSEAQLGGQGSSYEQYF.

This clone came up a few times. V is TRBV7-9 and J is TRBJ1-1, with D possibly TRBD1 on 5 matching bases. The V and J ends lost 0 bases and 8 bases respectively, with 10 bases between them. This CDR3 contains 13 residues. Per the germline V gene, CDR1 is SEHNR and CDR2 is FQNEAQ (reference sequence). CDR3 sequence: CASSLAQAEEAFF. CDR3 in DNA: TGTGCCAGCAGCTTAGCACAGGCGGAAGAAGCTTTCTTT.

The gene calls are TRBV6-1 and TRBJ2-5, with a weak D call TRBD1 (5 bases). The end of the DNA is better explained by TRBJ2-7, so the J call may be wrong. The CDR3 is 14 amino acids. Germline V lookup: CDR1 MNHNS, CDR2 SASEGT. CDR3 region: CASRWGRAPYEQYF. The CDR3 coding sequence is TGTGCCAGCAGATGGGGCAGGGCCCCCTACGAGCAGTACTTC.

About this clone: The junction departs from the called germline gene at one end, perhaps through a read error. Other DNA sequences of this sample code for an identical CDR3. The chain has TRBV9 and TRBJ2-7; 7 nucleotides match TRBD1. Germline CDR1 and CDR2: SGDLS and YYNGEE. The length of the CDR3 is 17 residues. In nucleotides, the CDR3 is TGTGCCAGCAGCGCGAGCGTTGGGGCAGGGGGACCCTACGAACAGTACTTC. It codes for CASSASVGAGGPYEQYF.

J is TRBJ2-1 and V is TRBV15, with TRBD2 matching 8 bases. The CDR3 contains 15 residues. V lost 1 base, J lost 7 bases, and 6 bases stayed unmatched. Germline V gene lookup returns CDR1 LNHNV and CDR2 YYDKDF (reference sequence). The CDR3 nucleotides are TGTGCCACCAGCAGAGTTCGAGCGGGAGCAAATGAGCAGTTCTTC. Residues: CATSRVRAGANEQFF.

The chain couples TRBV10-3 to TRBJ2-7; 13 nucleotides align to TRBD2. Germline CDR1 ENHRY, CDR2 SYGVKD. V lost 8 bases to trimming and J lost 1 base; unmatched junction nucleotides: 2. The CDR3 is 14 residues long. The CDR3 sequence is CAISGLAGSYEQYF. For the CDR3, the DNA is TGTGCCATCTCGGGACTAGCGGGATCCTACGAGCAGTACTTC.

The chain uses TRBV7-2 and TRBJ1-1; D unresolved. Germline assignment: CDR1 SGHTA and CDR2 FQGNSA. The CDR3 is made up of 15 amino acids. The germline V and J ends were trimmed by 5 bases and 1 base, with 14 bases remaining between them. The CDR3 protein is CASSLTIGPNTEAFF. The CDR3 coding sequence is TGTGCCAGCAGCCTGACAATTGGCCCGAACACTGAAGCTTTCTTT.

The chain uses TRBV28 and TRBJ2-5, with D tentatively TRBD2 (6 bases). TRBJ2-7 matches the DNA end more closely, so the J call is doubtful. The CDR3 is 14 residues long. In germline, CDR1 is MDHEN, CDR2 SYDVKM. CDR3 sequence: CASSLTGSTYEQYF. CDR3 DNA: TGTGCCAGCAGTTTGACCGGGAGCACCTACGAGCAGTACTTC.

The chain couples TRBV5-1 to TRBJ2-1; D is possibly TRBD1 or TRBD2 (6 bases each). Trimming removed 0 bases from V and 7 bases from J, with 14 bases in between. Germline lookup yields CDR1 SGHRS and CDR2 YFSETQ. The CDR3 consists of 15 residues. The CDR3 coding sequence is TGCGCCAGCAGCTTGGCCACGGGGGCAGGGAATGAGCAGTTCTTC. Its translation: CASSLATGAGNEQFF.

V gene TRBV2 combines with J gene TRBJ2-1, with 10 bases lining up with TRBD2. This CDR3 has 16 residues. Germline V gives CDR1 SNHLY, CDR2 FYNNEI. V dropped 0 bases and J dropped 5; count of bases not matched to a gene: 4. This CDR3 reads CASSEAGTSVDNEQFF. The DNA of the CDR3 is TGTGCCAGCAGTGAAGCAGGGACTAGCGTTGACAATGAGCAGTTCTTC.

The table lists this clone with a count of one. The rearrangement joins TRBV7-6 to TRBJ2-3; TRBD2 agrees at 9 bases. V was clipped by 3 bases and J by 3 bases; unmatched bases: 13. Germline lookup yields CDR1 SGHVS and CDR2 FNYEAQ. The CDR3 runs to 18 residues. CDR3 nucleotides: TGTGCCAGCAGCTTGAATTCCGGTAGCGGGAGTCGGACAGATACGCAGTATTTT. It is translated as CASSLNSGSGSRTDTQYF.

This sequence joins TRBV2 and TRBJ2-7; D is uncertain. Trimming left V 0 bases short and J 1 base short, with 10 bases between. The CDR3 runs to 15 residues. The V gene's germline CDR1 is SNHLY and CDR2 FYNNEI. This chain's CDR3 is CASSEAGVLSYEQYF. DNA of the CDR3: TGTGCCAGCAGTGAAGCGGGCGTCCTGTCCTACGAGCAGTACTTC.

The V gene is TRBV5-4, the J gene TRBJ2-3; 12 nucleotides align to TRBD1. The trim removed 0 bases at V and 7 bases at J, leaving 3 bases unmatched. CDR1 SGHNT and CDR2 YYREEE come from the germline V gene (reference sequence). The CDR3 runs 15 residues. The DNA for the CDR3 is TGTGCCAGCAGCTTGGAGGGACAGGGGGCGCATACGCAGTATTTT. Translating gives CASSLEGQGAHTQYF.

This chain links TRBV7-9 with TRBJ1-4; 7 bases are shared with TRBD1. Germline V gives CDR1 SEHNR, CDR2 FQNEAQ (reference sequence). Trimming at V came to 5 bases and at J to 4 bases, leaving 10 bases not matched to a gene. The CDR3 covers 16 residues. CDR3 nucleotide sequence: TGTGCCAGCAGCCCGGGTCAGGACAGGCGTAATGAAAAACTGTTTTTT. Translating gives CASSPGQDRRNEKLFF.

CDR3 nucleotide sequence: TGTGCCTGGATCTATGGCTACACCTTC. Amino acid sequence: CAWIYGYTF. This sequence joins TRBV30 and TRBJ1-2; no reliable D call. V was trimmed by 4 bases and J by 4 bases, leaving 1 base between them. The germline CDR1 and CDR2 sequences are GTSNPN and SVGIG (reference sequence). The CDR3 length is 9 residues.

This clone was counted once. This chain connects TRBV7-3 to TRBJ1-5; 7 bases line up with TRBD1. The CDR3 is made up of 17 amino acids. Germline V lookup: CDR1 SGHTA, CDR2 FQGTGA. V lost 4 bases and J lost 2; bases outside the gene matches: 11. CDR3 residues: CASSSPRRTGGNQPQHF. The DNA of the CDR3 is TGTGCCAGCAGCTCCCCCCGCCGCACAGGGGGCAATCAGCCCCAGCATTTT.

The rearrangement uses TRBV28 and TRBJ1-3; no firm D call. Germline values: CDR1 MDHEN, CDR2 SYDVKM. Trimming took 3 bases from V and 0 from J, leaving 12 bases between them. The length of the CDR3 is 16 residues. The CDR3 DNA is TGTGCCAGCAGTTTGGGAAGGTCGGGCTCTGGAAACACCATATATTTT. It is translated as CASSLGRSGSGNTIYF.

This chain connects TRBV6-5 to TRBJ2-7; perhaps TRBD1 as D (6 bases). CDR3 length equals 14 residues. Germline assignment: CDR1 MNHEY and CDR2 SVGAGI. The V end lost 6 bases, the J end lost 1 base, and 13 bases lay between the germline ends. The CDR3 nucleotides are TGTGCCAGCAGAGAACGGGACATTTCCTACGAGCAGTACTTC. Translation gives CASRERDISYEQYF.

The V and J genes are TRBV2 and TRBJ2-7, with TRBD2 matching over 13 bases. Germline trimming cut 5 bases from V and 5 bases from J; bases unmatched to any gene: 3. The CDR3 is made up of 14 amino acids. Germline V gene data show CDR1 as SNHLY and CDR2 as FYNNEI. The CDR3 spells CASSRTSGSDEQYF. The CDR3 nucleotides read TGTGCCAGCAGTAGGACTAGCGGGAGCGACGAGCAGTACTTC.

V usage is TRBV10-3 and J usage is TRBJ2-7; TRBD2 aligns across 12 bases. V trimming: 5 bases; J trimming: 6 bases; junction bases outside the gene matches: 5. CDR3 length equals 14 residues. Germline V gene lookup returns CDR1 ENHRY and CDR2 SYGVKD. CDR3 sequence: CAISRLAGEGEQYF. The CDR3 region has the DNA TGTGCCATCAGTCGACTAGCGGGAGAGGGCGAGCAGTACTTC.

The gene calls are TRBV30 and TRBJ2-2, with 10 bases matching TRBD1. The V segment lost 0 bases and the J segment 7 bases; nucleotides outside the gene matches: 2. Germline values: CDR1 GTSNPN, CDR2 SVGIG (reference sequence). The CDR3 contains 14 residues. In DNA form, the CDR3 reads TGTGCCTGGAGTGTAGACAGGGGGCACGGGGAGCTGTTTTTT. It translates to CAWSVDRGHGELFF.

The V call is TRBV5-1, the J call TRBJ2-2; maybe TRBD1 (6 bases). The CDR3 is 12 amino acids. The germline gives CDR1 SGHRS, CDR2 YFSETQ. With 7 bases removed from V and 8 bases from J, the gap between germline ends came to 12 bases. The CDR3 nucleotides read TGCGCCAGCGCAGGGGAGTTTGGGGAGCTGTTTTTT. Translating it yields CASAGEFGELFF.

The chain has TRBV30 and TRBJ2-5; 9 bases match TRBD1. V trimming: 3 bases; J trimming: 4 bases; junction bases outside the gene matches: 3. The CDR3 runs 13 residues. CDR1 and CDR2 from the germline V gene are GTSNPN and SVGIG (reference sequence). The CDR3 DNA reads TGTGCCTGGAGAACAGGGGGCCGAGAGACCCAGTACTTC. This sequence encodes CAWRTGGRETQYF.

The chain employs TRBV13 and TRBJ1-1, with 8 bases matching TRBD1. Germline values: CDR1 PRHDT, CDR2 FYEKMQ (reference sequence). This CDR3 comprises 14 residues. V lost 5 bases and J lost 4; bases outside the gene matches: 6. This CDR3 is CASSRNRGVTEAFF. The CDR3, as DNA: TGTGCCAGCAGCCGAAACAGGGGGGTCACTGAAGCTTTCTTT.

This chain links TRBV9 with TRBJ2-3; maybe TRBD2 (6 bases). Per the germline V gene, CDR1 is SGDLS and CDR2 is YYNGEE. CDR3 length: 16 residues. Trimming removed 0 bases from V and 1 base from J, with 12 bases in between. CDR3 DNA: TGTGCCAGCAGCGTAGATTTGGGGGGAGGCACAGATACGCAGTATTTT. It codes for CASSVDLGGGTDTQYF. The full variable domain, with the rest looked up from reference TRBV9 and TRBJ2-3, is DSGVTQTPKHLITATGQRVTLRCSPRSGDLSVYWYQQSLDQGLQFLIQYYNGEERAKGNILERFSAQQFPDLHSELNLSSLELGDSALYFCASSVDLGGGTDTQYFGPGTRLTVL.

The chain has TRBV6-1 and TRBJ2-4; possibly TRBD1 or TRBD2 for D (6 bases each). With 10 bases removed from V and 3 bases from J, the gap between germline ends came to 19 bases. Germline V lookup: CDR1 MNHNS, CDR2 SASEGT. The CDR3 extends over 15 amino acids. The CDR3 coding sequence is TGTGCCACTAAGATGGGGGGCCGGGACAAAAACATTCAGTACTTC. Its translation is CATKMGGRDKNIQYF.